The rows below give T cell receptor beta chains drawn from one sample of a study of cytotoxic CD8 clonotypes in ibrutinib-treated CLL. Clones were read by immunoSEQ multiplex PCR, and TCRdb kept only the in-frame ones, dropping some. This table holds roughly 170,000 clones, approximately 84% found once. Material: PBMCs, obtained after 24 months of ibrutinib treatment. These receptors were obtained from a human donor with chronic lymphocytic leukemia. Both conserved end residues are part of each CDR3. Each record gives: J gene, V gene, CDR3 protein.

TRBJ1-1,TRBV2,CASSSDSAAFF
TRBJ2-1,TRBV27,CASSKADREQFF
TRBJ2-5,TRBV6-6,CASSLTGTGVQETQYF
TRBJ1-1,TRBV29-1,CSAKGQVTTNTEAFF
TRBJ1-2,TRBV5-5,CASSFTPGRANGYTF
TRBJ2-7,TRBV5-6,CASSLRDRSYEQYF
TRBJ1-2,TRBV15,CATSSRRGQGRYGYTF
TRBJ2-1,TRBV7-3,CASSLAKDGAQFF
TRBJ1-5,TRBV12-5,CASGLFDDNQPQHF
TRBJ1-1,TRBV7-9,CASSLGQLPNTEAFF
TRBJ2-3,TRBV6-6,CASSGTSGSDTQYF
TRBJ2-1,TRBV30,CAWKGGTSGIRSYNEQFF
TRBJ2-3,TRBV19,CASSRLAGNADTQYF
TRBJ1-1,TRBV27,CASSYPGGTEAFF
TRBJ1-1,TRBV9,CASSPRGSSEAFF
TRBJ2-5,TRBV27,CASSLNDQETQYF
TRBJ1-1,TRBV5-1,CASSLGGSQNTEAFF
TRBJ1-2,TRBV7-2,CASSLGQGPLNYGYTF
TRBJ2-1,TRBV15,CATSRSLTSGSYNEQFF
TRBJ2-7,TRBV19,CASSTGGGLSYEQYF
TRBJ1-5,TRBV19,CASSSAQGSMRNQPQHF
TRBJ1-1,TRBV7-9,CASSLSGPAGTEAFF
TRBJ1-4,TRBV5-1,CASRETKGALGEKLFF
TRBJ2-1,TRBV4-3,CASSQESLAGPEGYEQFF
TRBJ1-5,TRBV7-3,CASSVTGGTGNQPQHF
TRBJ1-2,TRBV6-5,CASTPGTDGYTF
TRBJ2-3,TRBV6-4,CASSEGTSIVDTQYF
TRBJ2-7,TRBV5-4,CASSETRSGEQYF
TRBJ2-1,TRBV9,CASSVPASGLFLEYNEQFF
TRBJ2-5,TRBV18,CASSPYRETQYF
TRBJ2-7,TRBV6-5,CASSYRTGVYEQYF
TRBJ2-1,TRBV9,CASSVDSEQFF
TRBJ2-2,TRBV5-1,CASSLTGTSNTGELFF
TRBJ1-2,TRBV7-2,CASSNQGGRYTF
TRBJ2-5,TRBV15,CATSKLWGRGETQYF
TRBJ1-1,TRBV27,CATRDPNTEAFF
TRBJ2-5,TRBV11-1,CASSLEGRISGRETQYF
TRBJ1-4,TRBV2,CASRDLGVTNEKLFF
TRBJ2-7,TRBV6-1,CASSRTGYEQYF
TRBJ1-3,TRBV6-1,CASSETPWAGNTIYF